The TCR beta chain under discussion was sequenced for a study of cytomegalovirus exposure and HLA in healthy donors. Primers included in the PCR were 60 Vbeta and 13 Jbeta primers. Repertoires were generated with immunoSEQ multiplex PCR, while TCRdb's copy carries only in-frame clones and drops some. The sample contains some 150,000 clones, over 70% of which appear only once. Notes on the study in general: Productive rates of about 87% or about 30% were seen for most TCR beta V segments in an earlier analysis. Reportedly, TCR beta sequences accurately predicted HLA-A and HLA-B alleles in most subjects. Diagnosis of cytomegalovirus status made by the classifier reportedly showed high specificity and sensitivity.

V was pared by 0 bases and J by 3 bases, with 4 bases of the junction left unmatched. From germline, CDR1 is SGHNT and CDR2 YYREEE (reference sequence). This CDR3 has 16 amino acids. Comments on this clone: Its antigen is as yet unknown.

The sequencing input was PBMCs. This chain connects TRBV5-4 to TRBJ2-2; TRBD2 matches 8 bases. This TCR derives from a male donor in good health and CMV-seronegative. The CDR3: CASSLASSGYTGELFF. CDR3 nucleotides: TGTGCCAGCAGCTTGGCCTCTAGCGGGTACACCGGGGAGCTGTTTTTT. The variable domain in full, with the rest retrieved from reference TRBV5-4 and TRBJ2-2, is ETGVTQSPTHLIKTRGQQVTLRCSSQSGHNTVSWYQQALGQGPQFIFQYYREEENGRGNFPPRFSGLQFPNYSSELNVNALELDDSALYLCASSLASSGYTGELFFGEGSRLTVL.